The 10 T cell receptor beta chains below were found in one sample sequenced in a study of blood T cell repertoires in COVID-19. The data were produced by immunoSEQ multiplex PCR, yet TCRdb's version contains in-frame clones alone and is incomplete. The sample records 100,000 or so clones, roughly 83% being singletons. The sequenced material came from peripheral blood. These receptor sequences come from a woman aged 60-75 years with acute or convalescent COVID-19.

Of note for this clone: Other DNA sequences in the same sample also yield this CDR3. DNA of the CDR3: TGTGCCAGCAGCTTAGTGTCAACTAGCACAGATACGCAGTATTTT. Translated, it gives CASSLVSTSTDTQYF. This chain connects TRBV7-2 to TRBJ2-3; D is uncertain. The germline CDR1 and CDR2 sequences are SGHTA and FQGNSA. CDR3 size: 15 residues. The V end lost 1 base, the J end lost 0 bases, and 8 bases lay between the germline ends.

In this sample, this clone turned up a few times. V usage is TRBV18 and J usage is TRBJ1-1; D gene uncertain. Germline assignment: CDR1 KGHSH and CDR2 LQKENI. This CDR3 contains 15 residues. The germline V and J ends were trimmed by 4 bases and 10 bases, with 22 bases remaining between them. The CDR3, as DNA: TGTGCCAGCTCACTAGCAGTCGGGAGGGCTGCCGGAGCTTTCTTT. It yields the protein CASSLAVGRAAGAFF.

CDR3 amino acids: CASSTGHIDTGELFF. In nucleotides, the CDR3 is TGCGCCAGCAGCACGGGACATATCGACACCGGGGAGCTGTTTTTT. The chain couples TRBV5-1 to TRBJ2-2, with TRBD1 as a possible D gene (6 bases). The CDR3 is 15 residues long. Between the trimmed V and J ends, which lost 4 bases and 3 bases, there was a span of 13 bases. From germline, CDR1 is SGHRS and CDR2 YFSETQ.

The chain links TRBV7-2 to TRBJ2-4; 8 bases align to TRBD2. CDR1 SGHTA and CDR2 FQGNSA come from the germline V gene. This CDR3 comprises 15 residues. With 5 bases clipped from V and 8 bases from J, the junction kept 11 bases outside the gene matches. The CDR3: CASSPPTGGVDIQYF. CDR3 DNA: TGTGCCAGCAGCCCCCCGACGGGGGGGGTTGACATTCAGTACTTC.

This chain uses TRBV9 with TRBJ1-2; 9 bases match TRBD1. This CDR3 is 15 amino acids long. Looked up from germline, CDR1 is SGDLS and CDR2 is YYNGEE. The V segment lost 2 bases and the J segment 4 bases; nucleotides outside the gene matches: 6. CDR3 sequence reads: CASSVGQGLGYGYTF. In nucleotides, the CDR3 is TGTGCCAGCAGCGTGGGACAGGGCCTTGGCTATGGCTACACCTTC.

The chain joins TRBV3-1 (or the pseudogene TRBV3-2) to TRBJ1-2; tentative D call: TRBD1 (5 bases). The V and J ends lost 0 bases and 6 bases respectively, with 11 bases between them. In germline, CDR1 is LGHDT, CDR2 YNNKEL (reference sequence). This CDR3 comprises 14 residues. The CDR3: CASSQDPGKDGYTF. The CDR3 DNA sequence: TGTGCCAGCAGCCAAGATCCAGGGAAGGATGGCTACACCTTC.

The chain couples TRBV7-3 to TRBJ1-3; TRBD1 matches 8 bases. Germline V lookup: CDR1 SGHTA, CDR2 FQGTGA. Unmatched junction bases numbered 4, after V lost 2 bases and J lost 4 bases. The CDR3 length is 15 residues. The CDR3 loop reads CASSLSAGGGNTIYF. Here the CDR3 DNA reads TGTGCCAGCAGCTTATCGGCAGGGGGCGGAAACACCATATATTTT.

The V and J genes are TRBV9 and TRBJ1-1; D unresolved. The CDR3 is 15 residues long. From germline, CDR1 is SGDLS and CDR2 YYNGEE. Between the trimmed V and J ends, which lost 0 bases and 0 bases, there was a span of 9 bases. The CDR3 spells CASSVGSPMNTEAFF. The CDR3 DNA is TGTGCCAGCAGCGTAGGGAGCCCCATGAACACTGAAGCTTTCTTT.

The gene calls are TRBV11-2 and TRBJ1-1; 8 nucleotides align to TRBD1. J gave up 11 bases and V 4 bases, and 15 bases lay outside the gene matches. The CDR3 is 15 residues long. Germline V lookup: CDR1 SGHAT, CDR2 FQNNGV. Here the CDR3 DNA reads TGTGCCAGCAGCTCAGAGAAAGCCAGGACAGGGAAGGCTTTCTTT. Encoded protein: CASSSEKARTGKAFF.

This clone was recorded only once. The chain joins TRBV6-5 to TRBJ1-1; 7 positions match TRBD1. Germline V gene sequence: CDR1 MNHEY, CDR2 SVGAGI. This CDR3 is 14 amino acids long. The J segment lost 6 bases and the V segment lost 2 bases, leaving 6 bases of the junction unmatched. CDR3: CASSYPEGGSEAFF. CDR3 bases: TGTGCCAGCAGTTACCCCGAAGGGGGCTCTGAAGCTTTCTTT.